The rows below give T cell receptor beta chains drawn from one sample of a study of T cell changes during pregnancy in multiple sclerosis. The method was immunoSEQ multiplex PCR; TCRdb's version includes in-frame clones alone and lacks a portion of them. The table includes over 50,000 clones, 88% detected once. Sequenced here: peripheral blood, sampled in the first trimester of pregnancy. The receptors shown here come from a female donor with multiple sclerosis, enrolled in a pregnancy study. CDR3s include the opening cysteine and the closing phenylalanine or tryptophan. Fields, in order: J gene, V gene, CDR3 protein.

>TRBJ2-7|TRBV28
CASSPYRSGTTYEQYF
>TRBJ1-5|TRBV19
CASSIVADSNQPQHF
>TRBJ1-1|TRBV7-9
CASSLGQPNTEAFF
>TRBJ1-4|TRBV5-4
CASSLAQTDEKLFF
>TRBJ2-2|TRBV9
CASRLGIGTSPNTGELFF
>TRBJ2-7|TRBV28
CASSFRVLAGGAPYEQYF
>TRBJ1-5|TRBV18
CASSPLQGRDQPQHF
>TRBJ1-2|TRBV7-2
CASSLDPHRGSGYTF
>TRBJ2-3|TRBV28
CASSSAPGTSITDTQYF
>TRBJ2-7|TRBV29-1
CSVQGLAGVGSYEQYF
>TRBJ1-5|TRBV6-4
CASSVSGTGNQPQHF
>TRBJ2-5|TRBV11-2
CASSSQGRHETQYF
>TRBJ1-5|TRBV19
CASSMDPRYSNQPQHF
>TRBJ1-5|TRBV4-1
CASSQDRGRGWQPQHF
>TRBJ2-7|TRBV18
CASSPARGRYEQYF
>TRBJ2-5|TRBV2
CASTRLSGETQYF
>TRBJ2-5|TRBV28
CAIRAGVGETQYF
>TRBJ2-3|TRBV5-1
CASSGLTSAVSFGTQYF
>TRBJ2-3|TRBV9
CASSPRLAPADTQYF
>TRBJ1-1|TRBV28
CASTAGGPNTEAFF
>TRBJ2-1|TRBV14
CASSQVGSAGDNEQFF
>TRBJ2-6|TRBV19
CASRLSGSGANVLTF
>TRBJ1-2|TRBV5-1
CASSLGWEGGYGYTF
>TRBJ1-5|TRBV19
CASSISEGQPQHF
>TRBJ2-2|TRBV28
CATRPEDSNTGELFF